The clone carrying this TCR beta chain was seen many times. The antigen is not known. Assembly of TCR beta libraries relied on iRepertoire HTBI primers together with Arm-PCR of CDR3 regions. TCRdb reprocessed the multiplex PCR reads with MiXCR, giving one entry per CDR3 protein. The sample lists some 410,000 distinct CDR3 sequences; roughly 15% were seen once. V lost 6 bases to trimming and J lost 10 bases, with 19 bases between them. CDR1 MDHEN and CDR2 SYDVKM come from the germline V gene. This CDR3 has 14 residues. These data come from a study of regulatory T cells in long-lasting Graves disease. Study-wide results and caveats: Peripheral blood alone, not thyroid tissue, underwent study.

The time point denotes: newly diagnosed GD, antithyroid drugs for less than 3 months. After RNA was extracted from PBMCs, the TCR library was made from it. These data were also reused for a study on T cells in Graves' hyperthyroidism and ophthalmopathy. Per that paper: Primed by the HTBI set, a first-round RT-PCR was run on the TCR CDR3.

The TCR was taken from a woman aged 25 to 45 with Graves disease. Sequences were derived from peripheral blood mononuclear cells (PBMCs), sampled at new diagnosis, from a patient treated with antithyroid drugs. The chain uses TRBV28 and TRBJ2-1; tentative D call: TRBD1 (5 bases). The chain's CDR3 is CASSSTLTVGEQFF. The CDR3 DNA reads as TGTGCCAGCAGCTCGACCTTGACAGTTGGCGAGCAGTTCTTC. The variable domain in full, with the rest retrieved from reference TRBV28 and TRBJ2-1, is DVKVTQSSRYLVKRTGEKVFLECVQDMDHENMFWYRQDPGLGLRLIYFSYDVKMKEKGDIPEGYSVSREKKERFSLILESASTNQTSMYLCASSSTLTVGEQFFGPGTRLTVL.